In this sample, the clone carrying this TCR beta chain turned up many times. Its antigen is still unknown. The sample comes from a study of T-cell memory formation after mild COVID-19. The CDR3 has 14 residues. V gave up 1 base and J gave up 5 bases, with 11 bases separating them. Germline values: CDR1 SGHTA, CDR2 FQGTGA. TCRdb analysed the 5' RACE reads with MiXCR anew, one entry per CDR3 protein. The repertoire holds about 12,000 distinct CDR3 sequences, with about 14% as singletons. Study conclusions and caveats: SARS-CoV-2 specificity was not confirmed for second-wave clones peaking on day 37.

The chain links TRBV7-3 to TRBJ1-1; D is perhaps TRBD1 (5 bases). Sequences were obtained from PBMCs or a T cell subset sorted from them (not recorded which). The source of this sequence is a man aged 18 to 30 who had mild COVID-19 (a few samples of this study predate the infection). Cell type and time point are not known. CDR3 DNA: TGTGCCAGCAGCTTAAAAGGGGTTCGAACTGAAGCTTTCTTT. It translates to CASSLKGVRTEAFF.